This T cell receptor beta chain was recorded in a study of blood T cells in healthy people across ages. This clonotype was observed a handful of times. Compared with germline, one end of the junction differs, possibly owing to a read error. Through a sample-barcoded 5' primer and a J-beta primer mix, a second PCR was run for roughly 6 to 12 cycles. TCRdb reprocessed the 5' RACE reads via MiXCR and lists one record per CDR3 protein. This table holds 450,000 to 600,000 distinct CDR3 sequences, 25% to 35% found once. Germline assignment: CDR1 SQVTM and CDR2 ANQGSEA. This CDR3 region has 12 residues. These data also featured in a second study, about T cells of mothers and their children.

This clonotype was obtained from a boy under 10 years old in good health. J is TRBJ1-1 and V is TRBV29-1; 7 nucleotides line up with TRBD1. The sample comprised blood. In nucleotides, the CDR3 is TGCAGCGCTGAACAGGGGTACACTGAAGCTTTCTTT. Translated: CSAEQGYTEAFF.